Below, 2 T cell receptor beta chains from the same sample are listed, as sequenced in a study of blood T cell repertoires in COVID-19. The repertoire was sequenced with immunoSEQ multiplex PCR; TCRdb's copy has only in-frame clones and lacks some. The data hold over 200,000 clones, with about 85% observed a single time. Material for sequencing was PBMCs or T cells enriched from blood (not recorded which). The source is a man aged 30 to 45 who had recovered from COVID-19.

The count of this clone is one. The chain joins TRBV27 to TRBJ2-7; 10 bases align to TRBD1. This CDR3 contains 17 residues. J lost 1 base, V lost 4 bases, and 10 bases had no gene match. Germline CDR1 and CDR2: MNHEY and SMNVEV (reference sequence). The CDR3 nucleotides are TGTGCCAGCAGTTCCGCCTTGGACAGGGGGGGATCCTACGAGCAGTACTTC. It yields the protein CASSSALDRGGSYEQYF.

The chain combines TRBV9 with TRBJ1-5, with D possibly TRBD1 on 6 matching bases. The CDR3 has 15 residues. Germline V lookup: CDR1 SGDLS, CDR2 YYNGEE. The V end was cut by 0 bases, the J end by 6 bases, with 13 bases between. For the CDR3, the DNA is TGTGCCAGCAGCGTAGGGGCAGGGGCTACTCAGCCCCAGCATTTT. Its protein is CASSVGAGATQPQHF. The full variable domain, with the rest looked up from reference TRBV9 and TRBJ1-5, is DSGVTQTPKHLITATGQRVTLRCSPRSGDLSVYWYQQSLDQGLQFLIQYYNGEERAKGNILERFSAQQFPDLHSELNLSSLELGDSALYFCASSVGAGATQPQHFGDGTRLSIL.